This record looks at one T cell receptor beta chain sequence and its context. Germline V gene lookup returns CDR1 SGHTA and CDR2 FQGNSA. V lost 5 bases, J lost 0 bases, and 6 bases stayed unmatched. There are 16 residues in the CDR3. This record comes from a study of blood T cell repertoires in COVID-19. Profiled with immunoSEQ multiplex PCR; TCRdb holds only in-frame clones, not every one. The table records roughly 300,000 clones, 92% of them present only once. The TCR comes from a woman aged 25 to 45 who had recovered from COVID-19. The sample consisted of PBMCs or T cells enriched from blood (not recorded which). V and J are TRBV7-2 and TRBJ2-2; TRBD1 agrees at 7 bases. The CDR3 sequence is CASSPSGQPNTGELFF. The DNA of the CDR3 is TGTGCCAGCAGCCCGTCGGGACAGCCGAACACCGGGGAGCTGTTTTTT.